This record covers a single T cell receptor beta chain. In the original analysis: The assay estimated nucleated cells by amplifying reference gene primers. Sequencing used immunoSEQ multiplex PCR; TCRdb keeps in-frame clones, though not all of them. Clone size and the V and J calls come from that table; the DNA yielded D and trimming. This sample carries about 240,000 clones, around 83% of them seen once, and the ten largest clones take approximately 9.4%. This CDR3 has 13 residues. Per germline, CDR1 MNHEY and CDR2 SVGAGI. The germline V and J ends were trimmed by 6 bases and 5 bases, with 10 bases remaining between them. This sample was included in a study of blood T cell repertoires in COVID-19. Study in general: The United States, Italy and Spain supplied acute and convalescent COVID-19 samples. Sample material is recorded as cDNA or gDNA derived from T cells, B-cell-depleted T cells, or PBMCs.

The sequencing sample was made of peripheral blood. The TCR was taken from an elderly woman with acute or convalescent COVID-19. The chain uses TRBV6-5 and TRBJ2-2; possible D gene TRBD1, 5 bases. The CDR3 loop is CASRNPGTGELFF. CDR3 coding DNA: TGTGCCAGCAGGAATCCAGGGACCGGGGAGCTGTTTTTT.